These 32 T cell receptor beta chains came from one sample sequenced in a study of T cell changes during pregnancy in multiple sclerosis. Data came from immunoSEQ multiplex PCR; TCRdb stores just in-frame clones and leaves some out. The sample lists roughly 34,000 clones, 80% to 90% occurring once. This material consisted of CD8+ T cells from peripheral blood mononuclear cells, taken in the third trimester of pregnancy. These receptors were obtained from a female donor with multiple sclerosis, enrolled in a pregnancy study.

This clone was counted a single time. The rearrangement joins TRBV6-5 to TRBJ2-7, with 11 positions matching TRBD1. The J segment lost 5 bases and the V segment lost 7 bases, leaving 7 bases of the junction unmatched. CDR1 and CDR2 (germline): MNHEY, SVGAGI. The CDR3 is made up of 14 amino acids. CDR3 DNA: TGTGCCAGCACCCGCGGGACAGGGGGTAACGAGCAGTACTTC. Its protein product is CASTRGTGGNEQYF.

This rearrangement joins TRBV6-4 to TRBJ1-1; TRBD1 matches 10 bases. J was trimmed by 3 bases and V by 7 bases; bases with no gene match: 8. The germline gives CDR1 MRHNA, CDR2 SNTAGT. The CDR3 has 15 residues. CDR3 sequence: CASTTKTGGYTEAFF. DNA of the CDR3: TGTGCCAGCACTACCAAGACAGGGGGCTACACTGAAGCTTTCTTT.

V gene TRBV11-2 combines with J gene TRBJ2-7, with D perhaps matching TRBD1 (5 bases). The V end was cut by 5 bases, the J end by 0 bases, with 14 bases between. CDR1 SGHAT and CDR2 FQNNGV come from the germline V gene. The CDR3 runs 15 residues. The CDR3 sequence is CASSAGQGSSYEQYF. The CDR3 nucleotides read TGTGCCAGCAGCGCCGGCCAGGGTAGCTCCTACGAGCAGTACTTC.

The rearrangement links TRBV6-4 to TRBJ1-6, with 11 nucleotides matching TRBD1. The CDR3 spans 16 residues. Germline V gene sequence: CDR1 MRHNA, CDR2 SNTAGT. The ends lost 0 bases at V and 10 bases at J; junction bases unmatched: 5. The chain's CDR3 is CASSDSSGTGGSPLHF. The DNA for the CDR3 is TGTGCCAGCAGTGACTCGAGCGGGACAGGGGGATCACCCCTCCACTTT.

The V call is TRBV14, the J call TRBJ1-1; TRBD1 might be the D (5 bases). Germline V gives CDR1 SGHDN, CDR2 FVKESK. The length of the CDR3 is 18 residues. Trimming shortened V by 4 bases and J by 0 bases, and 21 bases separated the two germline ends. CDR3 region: CASSLRKGVRQLNTEAFF. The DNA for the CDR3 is TGTGCCAGCAGCCTACGAAAGGGCGTTCGACAGCTGAACACTGAAGCTTTCTTT.

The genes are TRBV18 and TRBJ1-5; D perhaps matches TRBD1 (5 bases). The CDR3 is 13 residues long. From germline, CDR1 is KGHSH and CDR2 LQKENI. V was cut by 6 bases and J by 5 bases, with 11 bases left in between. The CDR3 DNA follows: TGTGCCAGCTCGCAGGGCCGTGATCAGCCCCAGCATTTT. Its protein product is CASSQGRDQPQHF.

CDR3: CASSLGTGMNTEAFF. The CDR3 bases are TGTGCCAGCAGCTTGGGGACAGGGATGAACACTGAAGCTTTCTTT. The rearrangement joins TRBV5-7 to TRBJ1-1; 8 positions agree with TRBD1. Being an ORF, TRBV5-7 has a function that is uncertain. V was clipped by 0 bases and J by 0 bases; unmatched bases: 1. This CDR3 comprises 15 residues.

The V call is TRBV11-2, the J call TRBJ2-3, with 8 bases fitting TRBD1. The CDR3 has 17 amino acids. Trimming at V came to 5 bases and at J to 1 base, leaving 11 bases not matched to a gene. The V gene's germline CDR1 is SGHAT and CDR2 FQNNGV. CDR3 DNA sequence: TGTGCCAGCAGCCTGACCCAGGGGGCTCTCGGCACAGATACGCAGTATTTT. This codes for CASSLTQGALGTDTQYF.

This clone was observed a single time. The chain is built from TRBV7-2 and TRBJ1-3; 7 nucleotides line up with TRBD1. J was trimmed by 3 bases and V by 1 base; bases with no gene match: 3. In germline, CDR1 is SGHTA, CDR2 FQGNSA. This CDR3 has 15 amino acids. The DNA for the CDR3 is TGTGCCAGCAGCTTAGAGGACAGGCTTGGAAACACCATATATTTT. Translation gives CASSLEDRLGNTIYF.

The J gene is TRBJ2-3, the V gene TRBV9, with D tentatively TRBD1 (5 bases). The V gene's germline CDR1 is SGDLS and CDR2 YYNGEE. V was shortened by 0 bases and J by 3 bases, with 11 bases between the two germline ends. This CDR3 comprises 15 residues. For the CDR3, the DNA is TGTGCCAGCAGCGTAGAGGGGTCGCCTACAGATACGCAGTATTTT. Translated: CASSVEGSPTDTQYF.

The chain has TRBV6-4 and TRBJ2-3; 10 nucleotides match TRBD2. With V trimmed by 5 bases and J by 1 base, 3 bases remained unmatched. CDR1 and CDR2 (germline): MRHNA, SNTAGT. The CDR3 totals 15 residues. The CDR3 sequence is CASSSLAGGTDTQYF. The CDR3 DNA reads TGTGCCAGCAGTTCCCTAGCGGGGGGCACAGATACGCAGTATTTT.

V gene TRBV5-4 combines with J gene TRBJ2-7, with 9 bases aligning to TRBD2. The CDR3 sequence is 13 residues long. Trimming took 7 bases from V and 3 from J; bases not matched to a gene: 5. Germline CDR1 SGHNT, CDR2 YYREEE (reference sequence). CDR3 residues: CASAGGGGYEQYF. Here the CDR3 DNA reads TGTGCCAGCGCCGGCGGGGGGGGCTACGAGCAGTACTTC.

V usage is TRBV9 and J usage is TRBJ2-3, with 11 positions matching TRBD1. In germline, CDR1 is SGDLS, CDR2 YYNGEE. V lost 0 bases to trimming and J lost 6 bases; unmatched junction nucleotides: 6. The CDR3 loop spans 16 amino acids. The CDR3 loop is CASSVDRTGGLDTQYF. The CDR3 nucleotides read TGTGCCAGCAGCGTAGACAGGACAGGGGGCCTGGATACGCAGTATTTT.

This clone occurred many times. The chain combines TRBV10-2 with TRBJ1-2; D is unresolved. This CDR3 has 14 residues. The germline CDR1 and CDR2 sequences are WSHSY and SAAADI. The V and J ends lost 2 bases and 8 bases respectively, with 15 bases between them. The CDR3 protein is CASSEGLNLLGYTF. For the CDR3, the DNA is TGCGCCAGCAGTGAGGGGCTGAACTTGCTCGGCTACACCTTC.

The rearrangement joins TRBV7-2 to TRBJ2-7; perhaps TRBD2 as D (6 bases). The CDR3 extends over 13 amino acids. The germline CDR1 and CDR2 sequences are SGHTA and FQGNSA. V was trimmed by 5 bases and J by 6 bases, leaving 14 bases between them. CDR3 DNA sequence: TGTGCCAGCAGCCCGGAGGGTTATGTCGAGCAGTACTTC. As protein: CASSPEGYVEQYF.

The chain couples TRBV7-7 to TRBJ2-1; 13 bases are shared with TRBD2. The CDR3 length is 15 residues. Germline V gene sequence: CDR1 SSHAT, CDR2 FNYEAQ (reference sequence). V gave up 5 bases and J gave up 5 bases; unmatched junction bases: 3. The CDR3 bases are TGTGCCAGCAGCCCGACTAGCGGGGGGCACAATGAGCAGTTCTTC. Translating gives CASSPTSGGHNEQFF. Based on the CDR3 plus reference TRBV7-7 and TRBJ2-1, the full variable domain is GAGVSQSPRYKVTKRGQDVTLRCDPISSHATLYWYQQALGQGPEFLTYFNYEAQPDKSGLPSDRFSAERPEGSISTLTIQRTEQRDSAMYRCASSPTSGGHNEQFFGPGTRLTVL.

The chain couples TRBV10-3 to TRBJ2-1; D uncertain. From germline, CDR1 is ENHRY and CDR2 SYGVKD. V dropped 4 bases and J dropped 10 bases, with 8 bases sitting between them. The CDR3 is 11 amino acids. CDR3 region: CAISGPREQFF. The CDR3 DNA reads TGTGCCATCAGTGGCCCCAGGGAGCAGTTCTTC.

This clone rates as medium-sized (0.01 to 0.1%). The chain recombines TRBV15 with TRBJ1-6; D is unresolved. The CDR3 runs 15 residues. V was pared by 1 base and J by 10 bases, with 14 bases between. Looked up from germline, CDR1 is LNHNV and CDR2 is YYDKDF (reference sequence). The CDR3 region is CATSRGSLEGSPLHF. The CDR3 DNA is TGTGCCACCAGCAGAGGGTCCCTCGAGGGATCACCCCTCCACTTT. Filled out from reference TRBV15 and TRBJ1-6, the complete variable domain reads DAMVIQNPRYQVTQFGKPVTLSCSQTLNHNVMYWYQQKSSQAPKLLFHYYDKDFNNEADTPDNFQSRRPNTSFCFLDIRSPGLGDTAMYLCATSRGSLEGSPLHFGNGTRLTVT.

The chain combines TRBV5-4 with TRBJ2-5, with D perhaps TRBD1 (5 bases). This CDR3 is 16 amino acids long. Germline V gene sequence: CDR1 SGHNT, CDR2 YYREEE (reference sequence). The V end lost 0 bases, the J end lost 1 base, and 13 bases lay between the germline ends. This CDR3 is CASSLALRGSQETQYF. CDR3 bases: TGTGCCAGCAGCTTGGCCCTAAGGGGATCCCAAGAGACCCAGTACTTC.

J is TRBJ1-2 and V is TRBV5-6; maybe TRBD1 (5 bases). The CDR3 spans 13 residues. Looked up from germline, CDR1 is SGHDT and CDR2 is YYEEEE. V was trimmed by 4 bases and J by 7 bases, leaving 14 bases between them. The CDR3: CASSLGGLGGYTF. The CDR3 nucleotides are TGTGCCAGCAGCCTTGGGGGGTTAGGTGGCTACACCTTC.

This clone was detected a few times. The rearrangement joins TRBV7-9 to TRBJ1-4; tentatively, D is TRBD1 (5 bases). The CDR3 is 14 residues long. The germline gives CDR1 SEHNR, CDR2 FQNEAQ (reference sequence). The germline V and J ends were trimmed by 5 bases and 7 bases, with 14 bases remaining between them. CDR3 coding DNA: TGTGCCAGCAGCAGACTAGGGGAGGGTGAAAAACTGTTTTTT. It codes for CASSRLGEGEKLFF.

CDR3 in DNA: TGTGCCAGCAGTCCTAATACAGGGGGCGGTGGGCAGCCCCAGCATTTT. Translated, it gives CASSPNTGGGGQPQHF. V and J are TRBV6-6 and TRBJ1-5, with 9 bases lining up with TRBD1. The CDR3 is 16 amino acids. The V segment lost 5 bases and the J segment 7 bases; nucleotides outside the gene matches: 12. Germline loops: CDR1 MNHNY, CDR2 SVGAGI (reference sequence).

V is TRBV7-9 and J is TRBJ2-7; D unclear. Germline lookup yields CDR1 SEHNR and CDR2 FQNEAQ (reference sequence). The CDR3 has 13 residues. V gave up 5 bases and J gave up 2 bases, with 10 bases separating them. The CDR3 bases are TGTGCCAGCAGCCAAGAATCTACCTACGAGCAGTACTTC. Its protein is CASSQESTYEQYF.

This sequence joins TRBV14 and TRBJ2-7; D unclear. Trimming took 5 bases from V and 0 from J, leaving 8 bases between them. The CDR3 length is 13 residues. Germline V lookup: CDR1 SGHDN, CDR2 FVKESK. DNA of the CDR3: TGTGCCAGCAGCACCGGTGGCTCCTACGAGCAGTACTTC. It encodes CASSTGGSYEQYF.

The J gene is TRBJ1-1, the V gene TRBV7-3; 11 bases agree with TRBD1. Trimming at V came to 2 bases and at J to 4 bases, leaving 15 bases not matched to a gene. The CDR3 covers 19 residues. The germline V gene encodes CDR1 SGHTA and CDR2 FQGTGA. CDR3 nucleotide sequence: TGTGCCAGCAGCTTATGGGGGAGGGGGACAGGGGGTTCTACCACTGAAGCTTTCTTT. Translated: CASSLWGRGTGGSTTEAFF.

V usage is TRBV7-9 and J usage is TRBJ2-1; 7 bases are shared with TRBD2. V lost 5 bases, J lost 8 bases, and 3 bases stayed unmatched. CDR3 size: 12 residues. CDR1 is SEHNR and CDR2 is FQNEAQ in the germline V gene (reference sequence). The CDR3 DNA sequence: TGTGCCAGCAGCGCGAGCGGGGATGAGCAGTTCTTC. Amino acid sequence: CASSASGDEQFF.

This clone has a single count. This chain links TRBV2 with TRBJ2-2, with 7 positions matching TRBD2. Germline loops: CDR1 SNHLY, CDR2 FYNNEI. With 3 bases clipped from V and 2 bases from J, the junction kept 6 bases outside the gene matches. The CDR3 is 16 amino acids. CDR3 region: CASSEVASGNTGELFF. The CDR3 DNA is TGTGCCAGCAGTGAGGTGGCTAGCGGCAACACCGGGGAGCTGTTTTTT.

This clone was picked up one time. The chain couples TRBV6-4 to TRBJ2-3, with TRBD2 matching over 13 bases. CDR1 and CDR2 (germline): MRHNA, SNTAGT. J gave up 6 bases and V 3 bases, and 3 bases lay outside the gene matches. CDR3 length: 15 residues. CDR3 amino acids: CASSETSGGADTQYF. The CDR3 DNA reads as TGTGCCAGCAGTGAAACTAGCGGGGGGGCTGATACGCAGTATTTT.

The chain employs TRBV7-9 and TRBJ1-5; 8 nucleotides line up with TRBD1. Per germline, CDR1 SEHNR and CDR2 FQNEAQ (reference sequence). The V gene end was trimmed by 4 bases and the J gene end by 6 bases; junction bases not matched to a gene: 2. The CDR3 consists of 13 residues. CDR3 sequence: CASSSDRGQPQHF. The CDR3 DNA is TGTGCCAGCAGCTCCGACAGGGGTCAGCCCCAGCATTTT.

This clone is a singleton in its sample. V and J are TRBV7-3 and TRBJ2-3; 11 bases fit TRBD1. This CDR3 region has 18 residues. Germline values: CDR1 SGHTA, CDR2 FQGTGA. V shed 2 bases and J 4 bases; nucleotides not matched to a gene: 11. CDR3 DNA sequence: TGTGCCAGCAGCTTAGGATCATACGGGACAGGGGGGCCAGATACGCAGTATTTT. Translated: CASSLGSYGTGGPDTQYF.

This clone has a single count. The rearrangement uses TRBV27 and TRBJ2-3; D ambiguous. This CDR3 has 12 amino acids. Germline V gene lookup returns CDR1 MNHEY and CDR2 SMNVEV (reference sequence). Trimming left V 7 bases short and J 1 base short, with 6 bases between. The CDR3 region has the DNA TGTGCCAGCACTGGGCGCACAGATACGCAGTATTTT. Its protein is CASTGRTDTQYF.

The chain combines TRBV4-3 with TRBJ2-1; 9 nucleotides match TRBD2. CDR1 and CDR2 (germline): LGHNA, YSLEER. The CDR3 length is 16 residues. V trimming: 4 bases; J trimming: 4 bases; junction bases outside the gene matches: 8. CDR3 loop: CASSPGVSGGYNEQFF. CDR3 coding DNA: TGCGCCAGCAGCCCTGGCGTTAGCGGGGGATACAATGAGCAGTTCTTC.